The entry below gives a single T cell receptor beta chain sequence along with its context. Its antigen target is currently unknown. The input lacks base qualities; no much larger clone sits a single base away. Clipping removes 5 bases from V and 5 bases from J, with 4 as the unmatched junction base count. The CDR3 goes from the cysteine to the phenylalanine over 16 residues. Of all the DNA, just the CDR3 is kept, 48 bases in frame from base 1. CDR1 and CDR2 were assigned from the germline V gene (reference sequence) as MNHEY and SMNVEV. This sample stems from a study of glioma-infiltrating T cells after dendritic cell vaccination (dated by TCRdb to 2016 to 2017). About the study as a whole: A cohort of roughly 15 glioblastoma patients from Phase I and II dendritic cell vaccination trials was included, of whom 9 were newly diagnosed and 6 had recurrent disease. Survival after dendritic cell vaccination was correlated with TCR sequencing metrics such as TIL content and the overlap between tumor and blood repertoires. Patients received autologous tumor lysate-pulsed dendritic cell vaccination between about 2003 and 2012. The vaccine was prepared from monocyte-derived dendritic cells that were cultured for 6 to 7 days with IL-4 and GM-CSF and then pulsed overnight with autologous tumor lysate. Patients received three intradermal dendritic cell vaccine injections at biweekly intervals in the arm below the axilla. Deep sequencing of TCR beta CDR3 regions was used to quantify tumor-infiltrating lymphocyte content and compare tumor and blood repertoires in dendritic cell-vaccinated glioblastoma patients.

Using the immunoSEQ assay, TCRB CDR3 regions were amplified from 2 to 2.5 micrograms of genomic DNA, or from all available DNA when less than that was on hand. The multiplex PCR relied on 60 forward primers for TCR V beta segments and 13 reverse primers for J beta segments. Synthetic control templates were spiked into each sample at limiting dilution to estimate reads per starting template. The Illumina HiSeq System generated 87 bp sequencing reads. For the original study's pipeline: To remove PCR and sequencing errors, closely related sequences were merged with a nearest neighbor algorithm. TCR overlap was measured as the percentage of unique tumor TCR beta sequences also present in the same patient's peripheral blood. TCRdb stores this immuneACCESS table with in-frame sequences only. Part of the clones is absent; in the studies checked, under half of the shortfall reflects unresolved V genes, and no reason is known for the rest. The D gene and trimming were derived from the DNA, and the V and J assignments and clone size from that table. The table for this sample lists about 46,000 clones; about 89% of them were counted only once. Roughly 5.4% of the sample belongs to the ten largest clones.

The time point label of this sample denotes: after dendritic cell vaccination, including at tumor progression/relapse. To be selected, patients needed enough residual fresh-frozen tumor tissue and more than two years of available survival data. Molecular status otherwise varied across the glioblastoma patients, but none of them carried an isocitrate dehydrogenase mutation. PBMC were collected before vaccination, two weeks after the third vaccination, and at tumor progression if progression occurred. Genomic DNA was extracted with the Qiagen DNeasy Blood extraction Kit. Results the study describes overall, beyond this receptor: No direct relationship between TCR clonality and survival was found, suggesting that a diverse polyclonal response may matter. The TCR overlap response model with three groups was called speculative and said to need prospective validation. The cohort was small and heterogeneous, only a few patients had full blood and tumor sets, and even fewer had initial-recurrent tumor pairs. After dendritic cell vaccination, a higher estimated pretreatment TIL content predicted longer time to progression and overall survival.

The sequencing here drew on blood, taken after dendritic cell vaccination. The receptor comes from a human donor with glioblastoma. Recombination linked TRBV27 to TRBJ2-2, with 14 bases in between that match TRBD2. CDR3 sequence: CASSAGLAGVTGELFF. The DNA sequence follows: TGTGCCAGCAGTGCGGGACTAGCGGGAGTAACCGGGGAGCTGTTTTTT.